Ten or more counts support the clone carrying this T cell receptor beta chain. Germline V gives CDR1 SGHRS, CDR2 YFSETQ. The CDR3 runs to 15 residues. Trimming cost V 0 bases and J 0 bases, with 7 bases left between them. The sample is drawn from a study of neurological immune-mediated disorders. This sample's time point: longitudinal time-point 2. One entry per CDR3 protein, called by TCRdb with MiXCR from the 5' RACE reads. Altogether some 45,000 distinct CDR3 sequences are present, less than 15% being singletons, with the ten largest covering under 5%. The sequenced sample consisted of PBMCs. The J gene is TRBJ1-5, the V gene TRBV5-1; D ambiguous. The source is a male donor with HTLV-1-associated myelopathy (HAM/TSP). The CDR3 sequence: CASSLGFDSNQPQHF. The CDR3 DNA sequence: TGCGCCAGCAGCTTGGGGTTCGATAGCAATCAGCCCCAGCATTTT. The full variable domain, with the rest looked up from reference TRBV5-1 and TRBJ1-5, is KAGVTQTPRYLIKTRGQQVTLSCSPISGHRSVSWYQQTPGQGLQFLFEYFSETQRNKGNFPGRFSGRQFSNSRSEMNVSTLELGDSALYLCASSLGFDSNQPQHFGDGTRLSIL.